This T cell receptor (beta chain) was sequenced for a study of liver allograft versus peripheral blood T cells. Study at large: Hepatic allograft T cell receptor repertoires were evaluated relative to those present in recipients' peripheral blood. Points from the study as a whole: As reported, T cell receptor repertoires inside liver allografts differed from those present in peripheral blood.

By sample share, this clonotype is medium-sized. The antigen remains unidentified. TCRdb ran MiXCR on the reads and lists one entry per CDR3 protein. The data contain 6,000 or so distinct CDR3 sequences, more than 15% of them seen just once; the ten biggest clones take up approximately 48%. V was clipped by 2 bases and J by 2 bases; unmatched bases: 3. Germline values: CDR1 MDHEN, CDR2 SYDVKM. The CDR3 sequence is 15 residues long. The origin of this receptor is a human patient who had a liver transplant. Some of the T cells might come from the graft donor. The gene calls are TRBV28 and TRBJ2-3, with 8 bases fitting TRBD1. The CDR3 region is CASSLVGQVTDTQYF. DNA of the CDR3: TGTGCCAGCAGTTTAGTGGGACAGGTCACAGATACGCAGTATTTT.